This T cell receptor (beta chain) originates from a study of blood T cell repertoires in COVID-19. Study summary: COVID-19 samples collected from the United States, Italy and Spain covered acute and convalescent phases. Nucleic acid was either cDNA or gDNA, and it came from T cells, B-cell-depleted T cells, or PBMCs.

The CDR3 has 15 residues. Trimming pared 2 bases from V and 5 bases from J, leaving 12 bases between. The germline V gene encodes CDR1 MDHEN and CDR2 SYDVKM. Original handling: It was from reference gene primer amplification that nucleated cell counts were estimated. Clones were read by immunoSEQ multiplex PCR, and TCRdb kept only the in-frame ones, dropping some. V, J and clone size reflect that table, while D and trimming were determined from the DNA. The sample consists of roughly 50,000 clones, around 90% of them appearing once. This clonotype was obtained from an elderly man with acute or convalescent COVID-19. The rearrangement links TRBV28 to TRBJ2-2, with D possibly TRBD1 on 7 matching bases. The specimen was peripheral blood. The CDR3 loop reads CASSLNPGGTGELFF. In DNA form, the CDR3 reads TGTGCCAGCAGTTTAAACCCAGGGGGGACCGGGGAGCTGTTTTTT.